This TCR beta chain was recovered during a study of shared clonotypes between healthy human individuals. Study-wide results and limits: Several donors held about 5% of naive CD4 clonotypes in common.

This clone came up a few times. Its cognate antigen is unknown. In the same sample, other DNA sequences code for this CDR3. The deep-level immunoSEQ assay was used. Sequenced by immunoSEQ multiplex PCR; TCRdb stores in-frame clones only, minus some. The table lists some 2.3 million clones, 85% to 95% of them singletons, with 0.3% to 0.4% in the top ten. The V end was cut by 0 bases, the J end by 4 bases, with 5 bases between. Germline CDR1 is SGHRS and CDR2 is YFSETQ. The CDR3 runs to 13 residues. The clonotype was recovered from a man between 18 and 35 years old in good health. Some clones in this sample may be carry-over from other donors' samples. The rearrangement joins TRBV5-1 to TRBJ1-3; D remains ambiguous. What was sequenced was naive CD4+ T cells from PBMCs. Documented subset: CD45RA+ positively selected. In nucleotides, the CDR3 is TGCGCCAGCAGCTTGGGAACCGGAAACACCATATATTTT. Translation gives CASSLGTGNTIYF. Drawing the rest from reference TRBV5-1 and TRBJ1-3, the complete variable domain is KAGVTQTPRYLIKTRGQQVTLSCSPISGHRSVSWYQQTPGQGLQFLFEYFSETQRNKGNFPGRFSGRQFSNSRSEMNVSTLELGDSALYLCASSLGTGNTIYFGEGSWLTVV.